These 28 T cell receptor beta chains were all obtained from the same sample, sequenced in a study of blood T cell repertoires in COVID-19. Here immunoSEQ multiplex PCR was the method, and the copy in TCRdb shows in-frame clones only, minus some. In the table there are about 180,000 clones, approximately 79% of which are singletons. Sequenced: peripheral blood. Receptors were obtained from a woman in her seventies with acute or convalescent COVID-19.

This clone occurred a few times. The V and J genes are TRBV9 and TRBJ2-7, with D perhaps TRBD2 (6 bases). V was cut by 0 bases and J by 2 bases, with 9 bases left in between. The germline CDR1 and CDR2 sequences are SGDLS and YYNGEE. The CDR3 consists of 14 residues. The CDR3, as DNA: TGTGCCAGCAGCGTAGCGGGAGTCCCCTACGAGCAGTACTTC. It codes for CASSVAGVPYEQYF.

The CDR3 here is CAWSRGLDGSGYTF. CDR3 coding DNA: TGTGCCTGGAGCCGAGGTCTGGACGGGAGCGGCTACACCTTC. The chain joins TRBV30 to TRBJ1-2; D not resolved. The CDR3 is made up of 14 amino acids. V lost 3 bases and J lost 8, with 19 bases in between. CDR1 and CDR2 (germline): GTSNPN, SVGIG (reference sequence).

The chain couples TRBV24-1 to TRBJ2-1, with 10 positions matching TRBD2. With 4 bases clipped from V and 5 bases from J, the junction kept 7 bases outside the gene matches. This CDR3 region has 16 residues. Germline assignment: CDR1 KGHDR and CDR2 SFDVKD. CDR3 DNA sequence: TGTGCCACCAGTGACGCGATAGCGGGAGGCCACAATGAGCAGTTCTTC. Its translation: CATSDAIAGGHNEQFF.

The chain couples TRBV10-1 to TRBJ2-1; TRBD1 is a possible D gene (6 bases). Looked up from germline, CDR1 is WNHNN and CDR2 is SYGVQD (reference sequence). The length of the CDR3 is 17 residues. V was cut by 2 bases and J by 1 base, with 15 bases left in between. In DNA form, the CDR3 reads TGCGCCAGCAGTGAGGGGACACAAAAACGTTCCTACAATGAGCAGTTCTTC. Encoded protein: CASSEGTQKRSYNEQFF.

The chain is built from TRBV7-9 and TRBJ1-6; D perhaps matches TRBD1 (6 bases). The CDR3 sequence is 15 residues long. V lost 7 bases to trimming and J lost 6 bases, with 16 bases between them. Germline V gene lookup returns CDR1 SEHNR and CDR2 FQNEAQ (reference sequence). CDR3: CASNTAGAGNSPLHF. The CDR3 coding sequence is TGTGCCAGCAACACAGCGGGGGCTGGTAATTCACCCCTCCACTTT.

The V call is TRBV19, the J call TRBJ1-3; 8 positions match TRBD1. V lost 2 bases, J lost 4 bases, and 4 bases stayed unmatched. Germline CDR1 LNHDA, CDR2 SQIVND (reference sequence). The length of the CDR3 is 15 residues. The chain's CDR3 is CASSIQGARGNTIYF. In nucleotides, the CDR3 is TGTGCCAGTAGTATACAGGGGGCACGAGGAAACACCATATATTTT.

The chain links TRBV6-2 or TRBV6-3 to TRBJ2-1, with D perhaps matching TRBD1 (6 bases). Trimming stripped 2 bases from V and 3 bases from J, with 11 bases between. The CDR3 loop spans 15 amino acids. Germline V gene lookup returns CDR1 MNHEY and CDR2 SVGEGT. Here the CDR3 reads CASSYPRDIYNEQFF. CDR3 nucleotide sequence: TGTGCCAGCAGTTACCCCCGGGACATCTACAATGAGCAGTTCTTC.

The rearrangement links TRBV25-1 to TRBJ1-4; TRBD1 matches at 10 bases. This CDR3 has 17 amino acids. The V segment lost 3 bases and the J segment 8 bases; nucleotides outside the gene matches: 12. The V gene's germline CDR1 is MGHDK and CDR2 SYGVNS. The CDR3, as DNA: TGTGCCAGCAGTGATTTGACAGGGGGCTCCTTTGGGGAAAAACTGTTTTTT. The encoded protein is CASSDLTGGSFGEKLFF.

The chain uses TRBV14 and TRBJ2-1, with D unresolved. Trimming took 3 bases from V and 5 from J, leaving 11 bases between them. CDR1 and CDR2 (germline): SGHDN, FVKESK. CDR3 length: 14 amino acids. In DNA, the CDR3 is TGTGCCAGCAGCCAGCGGATAGCAGACAATGAGCAGTTCTTC. Amino acids: CASSQRIADNEQFF.

V and J are TRBV28 and TRBJ1-5; D is unresolved. CDR1 is MDHEN and CDR2 is SYDVKM in the germline V gene. V lost 3 bases and J 0 bases, leaving 6 bases between the germline ends. CDR3 length: 14 amino acids. This chain's CDR3 is CASSFTVSNQPQHF. As DNA, the CDR3 is TGTGCCAGCAGTTTCACAGTTAGCAATCAGCCCCAGCATTTT.

The chain recombines TRBV3-1 (or the pseudogene TRBV3-2) with TRBJ1-1; D might be TRBD1 (5 bases). The CDR3 consists of 13 residues. The germline V and J ends were trimmed by 3 bases and 1 base, with 6 bases remaining between them. Germline V gene data show CDR1 as LGHDT and CDR2 as YNNKEL (reference sequence). The CDR3 loop reads CASSHGANTEAFF. The CDR3 DNA sequence: TGTGCCAGCAGCCATGGGGCGAACACTGAAGCTTTCTTT.

A few counts support this clone. Other nucleotide sequences from this sample produce the same CDR3. The chain carries TRBV10-2 and TRBJ1-5, with a possible D match to TRBD1 (5 bases). The CDR3 is made up of 13 amino acids. V lost 3 bases to trimming and J lost 2 bases, with 5 bases between them. Germline V CDR1 and CDR2: WSHSY, SAAADI. The CDR3 loop is CASSEQGNQPQHF. Written as DNA, the CDR3 is TGCGCCAGCAGTGAACAGGGCAATCAGCCCCAGCATTTT.

This clone was counted only a few times. This sequence joins TRBV5-1 and TRBJ1-1; 10 bases line up with TRBD1. Germline V gene data show CDR1 as SGHRS and CDR2 as YFSETQ. This CDR3 comprises 15 residues. Trimming at V came to 4 bases and at J to 5 bases, leaving 8 bases not matched to a gene. CDR3 nucleotides: TGCGCCAGCAGCCTCTGGGACAGGGGATCGACTGAAGCTTTCTTT. This encodes CASSLWDRGSTEAFF.

DNA for the CDR3: TGTGCCTGGAGTGTGACCAGGGGGCTCAATCAGCCCCAGCATTTT. The encoded protein is CAWSVTRGLNQPQHF. The chain couples TRBV30 to TRBJ1-5; 8 nucleotides line up with TRBD1. CDR1 GTSNPN and CDR2 SVGIG come from the germline V gene (reference sequence). This CDR3 contains 15 residues. The trim removed 0 bases at V and 3 bases at J, leaving 4 bases unmatched.

The chain uses TRBV27 and TRBJ1-6, with D perhaps TRBD1 (6 bases). CDR1 is MNHEY and CDR2 is SMNVEV in the germline V gene (reference sequence). Trimming pared 7 bases from V and 6 bases from J, leaving 13 bases between. The CDR3 has 14 residues. CDR3 nucleotide sequence: TGTGCCAGCACCCTAGGACAGTTTAATTCACCCCTCCACTTT. Translating it yields CASTLGQFNSPLHF.

The count of this clone is one. The chain recombines TRBV12-5 with TRBJ2-1; D may be TRBD2 (5 bases). Germline loops: CDR1 LGHNT, CDR2 FRNRAP. V dropped 3 bases and J dropped 8 bases, with 23 bases sitting between them. This CDR3 region has 17 residues. Here the CDR3 reads CASGFSVEEKLDYEQFF. CDR3 nucleotides: TGTGCTAGTGGTTTTTCCGTCGAGGAGAAACTGGACTATGAGCAGTTCTTC.

V gene TRBV5-1 combines with J gene TRBJ2-7; 10 bases agree with TRBD1. In germline, CDR1 is SGHRS, CDR2 YFSETQ. V was pared by 2 bases and J by 3 bases, with 5 bases of the junction left unmatched. The CDR3 contains 15 residues. CDR3 protein: CASSLTGTGVYEQYF. The CDR3 DNA is TGCGCCAGCAGCTTAACCGGGACAGGGGTCTACGAGCAGTACTTC.

The genes are TRBV19 and TRBJ2-2; 8 bases map to TRBD2. This CDR3 is 17 amino acids long. Germline V gene lookup returns CDR1 LNHDA and CDR2 SQIVND (reference sequence). The J segment lost 3 bases and the V segment lost 1 base, leaving 7 bases of the junction unmatched. CDR3 sequence: CASSIGQREWYTGELFF. CDR3 bases: TGTGCCAGTAGTATAGGACAGCGGGAGTGGTACACCGGGGAGCTGTTTTTT. Using reference TRBV19 and TRBJ2-2 for the parts outside the CDR3, the full variable domain is DGGITQSPKYLFRKEGQNVTLSCEQNLNHDAMYWYRQDPGQGLRLIYYSQIVNDFQKGDIAEGYSVSREKKESFPLTVTSAQKNPTAFYLCASSIGQREWYTGELFFGEGSRLTVL.

The chain recombines TRBV2 with TRBJ2-2, with D unclear. Germline CDR1 and CDR2: SNHLY and FYNNEI. The CDR3 sequence is 14 residues long. V was trimmed by 5 bases and J by 8 bases, leaving 15 bases between them. This CDR3 is CASSLSRSAGELFF. The DNA of the CDR3 is TGTGCCAGCAGTCTGTCTAGGTCGGCTGGGGAGCTGTTTTTT.

The J gene is TRBJ1-4, the V gene TRBV11-2; 9 positions match TRBD1. CDR1 is SGHAT and CDR2 is FQNNGV in the germline V gene. The V and J ends lost 5 bases and 3 bases, in that order; junction bases with no gene match: 7. This CDR3 has 16 amino acids. The CDR3 reads CASSVGQGISNEKLFF. The CDR3 DNA reads TGTGCCAGCAGCGTGGGACAGGGTATCTCTAATGAAAAACTGTTTTTT.

The chain uses TRBV5-5 and TRBJ2-5, with unresolved D. CDR3 length equals 13 residues. Germline CDR1 reads SGHKS; CDR2 reads YYEKEE (reference sequence). Trimming pared 0 bases from V and 4 bases from J, leaving 7 bases between. CDR3 in DNA: TGTGCCAGCAGCTTGGGAGCCTTAGAGACCCAGTACTTC. It codes for CASSLGALETQYF.

The chain combines TRBV4-2 with TRBJ2-1; D is possibly TRBD2 (6 bases). The CDR3 has 13 amino acids. Germline V gene sequence: CDR1 LGHNA, CDR2 YNFKEQ. V was cut by 4 bases and J by 5 bases, with 9 bases left in between. The CDR3 sequence: CASSPTRHNEQFF. CDR3 DNA: TGTGCCAGCAGCCCGACTAGACACAATGAGCAGTTCTTC.

This chain uses TRBV6-4 with TRBJ2-5; 7 nucleotides agree with TRBD1. V lost 6 bases, J lost 12 bases, and 10 bases stayed unmatched. Germline V gene sequence: CDR1 MRHNA, CDR2 SNTAGT. The CDR3 spans 12 residues. CDR3 region: CASRQGIGAKYF. CDR3 nucleotide sequence: TGTGCCAGCAGACAGGGGATTGGGGCGAAGTACTTC.

The chain links TRBV2 to TRBJ2-5; 15 positions match TRBD2. In germline, CDR1 is SNHLY, CDR2 FYNNEI. Germline trimming cut 5 bases from V and 6 bases from J; bases unmatched to any gene: 7. This CDR3 is 16 amino acids long. The CDR3 coding sequence is TGTGCCAGCAGTCCAGGACTAGCGGGAGGGGAGAAGACCCAGTACTTC. It translates to CASSPGLAGGEKTQYF. Full variable domain (rest looked up from reference TRBV2 and TRBJ2-5): EPEVTQTPSHQVTQMGQEVILRCVPISNHLYFYWYRQILGQKVEFLVSFYNNEISEKSEIFDDQFSVERPDGSNFTLKIRSTKLEDSAMYFCASSPGLAGGEKTQYFGPGTRLLVL.

This chain connects TRBV7-2 to TRBJ2-5, with D perhaps matching TRBD2 (5 bases). This CDR3 has 15 amino acids. The germline V gene encodes CDR1 SGHTA and CDR2 FQGNSA. V shed 2 bases and J shed 5 bases, with 15 bases lying between them. The CDR3 DNA follows: TGTGCCAGCAGCTTATCGCTGGCCACGGGGGAGACCCAGTACTTC. It translates to CASSLSLATGETQYF.

The V and J genes are TRBV27 and TRBJ1-1; tentative D call: TRBD1 (5 bases). V lost 4 bases to trimming and J lost 5 bases, with 11 bases between them. The CDR3 consists of 13 residues. The germline V gene encodes CDR1 MNHEY and CDR2 SMNVEV (reference sequence). CDR3 sequence (DNA): TGTGCCAGCAGTTGGGGGGGGTCAACTGAAGCTTTCTTT. Translation: CASSWGGSTEAFF.

The J gene is TRBJ2-1, the V gene TRBV2; weak D call: TRBD2 (5 bases). Per the germline V gene, CDR1 is SNHLY and CDR2 is FYNNEI. V was clipped by 8 bases and J by 7 bases, with 21 bases between them. The CDR3 spans 15 residues. This CDR3 reads CASSRESIKSNEQFF. CDR3 bases: TGTGCCAGCTCCCGGGAAAGTATTAAATCAAATGAGCAGTTCTTC.

This chain uses TRBV2 with TRBJ2-7; 11 positions agree with TRBD2. Germline trimming cut 6 bases from V and 6 bases from J; bases unmatched to any gene: 7. Germline-derived CDR1 and CDR2 are SNHLY and FYNNEI. The CDR3 is made up of 14 amino acids. Here the CDR3 DNA reads TGTGCCAGCAGCCTACTAGCGGGAGAGAGCGAGCAGTACTTC. It encodes CASSLLAGESEQYF.